The sequence of this T cell receptor beta chain was determined in a study of long-term antiretroviral therapy in people with HIV. Overall study results and limits: Diversity rose after ART but stayed below transplant donor controls. Every time point showed a repertoire led by clones expanded before ART.

The run of the v3.0 immunoSEQ assay was at survey level. Assay used: immunoSEQ multiplex PCR; TCRdb lists only in-frame clones, some missing. The sample contains 20,000 to 25,000 clones, roughly 78% of which appear only once. Looked up from germline, CDR1 is SGHNT and CDR2 is YYREEE (reference sequence). CDR3 length equals 13 residues. Trimming left V 0 bases short and J 7 bases short, with 8 bases between. Every single participant having HIV got treatment inside the United States. In each sample, roughly 1-11 million cryopreserved PBMC were present before DNA extraction. About this clone: As yet, its antigen is unknown.

The chain combines TRBV5-4 with TRBJ1-5; D unclear. This receptor was identified in a middle-aged woman with HIV. Material: unsorted PBMCs, obtained 4.1 years after starting antiretroviral therapy. The CDR3 loop is CASSLEGGQPQHF. The CDR3 coding sequence is TGTGCCAGCAGCTTGGAGGGTGGGCAGCCCCAGCATTTT.